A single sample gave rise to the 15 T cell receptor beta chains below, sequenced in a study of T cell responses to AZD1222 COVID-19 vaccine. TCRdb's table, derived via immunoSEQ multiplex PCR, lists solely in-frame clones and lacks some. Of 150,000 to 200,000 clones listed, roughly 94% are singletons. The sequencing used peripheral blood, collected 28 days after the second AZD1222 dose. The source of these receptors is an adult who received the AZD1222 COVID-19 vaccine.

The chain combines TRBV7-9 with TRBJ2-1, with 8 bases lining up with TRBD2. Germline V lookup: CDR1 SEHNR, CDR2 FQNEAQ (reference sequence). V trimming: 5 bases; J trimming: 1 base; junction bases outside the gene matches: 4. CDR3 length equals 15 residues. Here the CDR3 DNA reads TGTGCCAGCAGCCCCGGCGGGGGGTCCTACAATGAGCAGTTCTTC. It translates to CASSPGGGSYNEQFF.

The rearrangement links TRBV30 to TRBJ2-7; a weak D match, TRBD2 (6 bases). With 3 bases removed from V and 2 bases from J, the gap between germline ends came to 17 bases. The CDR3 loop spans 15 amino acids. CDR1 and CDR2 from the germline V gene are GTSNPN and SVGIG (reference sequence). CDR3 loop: CAWRIRLGGAYEQYF. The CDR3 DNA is TGTGCCTGGAGAATTCGGCTGGGGGGAGCCTACGAGCAGTACTTC.

The DNA for the CDR3 is TGCGCCAGCAGTGCACGGCCCGATGGTCGGCCAGATACGCAGTATTTT. This translates into CASSARPDGRPDTQYF. The V gene is TRBV10-1, the J gene TRBJ2-3, with D hard to call. There are 16 residues in the CDR3. Germline loops: CDR1 WNHNN, CDR2 SYGVQD (reference sequence). Trimming took 4 bases from V and 4 from J, leaving 18 bases between them.

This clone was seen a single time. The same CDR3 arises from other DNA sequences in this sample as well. CDR3 nucleotide sequence: TGTGCCAGCAGCGTAGAGCCCAGCGTGTCTAACTATGGCTACACCTTC. Protein product: CASSVEPSVSNYGYTF. The chain recombines TRBV9 with TRBJ1-2, with D unresolved. The CDR3 contains 16 residues. Germline CDR1 reads SGDLS; CDR2 reads YYNGEE. V was cut by 0 bases and J by 0 bases, with 12 bases left in between.

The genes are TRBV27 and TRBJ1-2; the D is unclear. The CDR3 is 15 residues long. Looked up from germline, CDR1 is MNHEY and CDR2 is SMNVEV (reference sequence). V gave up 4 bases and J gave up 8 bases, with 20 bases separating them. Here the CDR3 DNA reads TGTGCCAGCAGTTCCCCCTCGGCGGGATTCGGGGGCTACACCTTC. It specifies CASSSPSAGFGGYTF.

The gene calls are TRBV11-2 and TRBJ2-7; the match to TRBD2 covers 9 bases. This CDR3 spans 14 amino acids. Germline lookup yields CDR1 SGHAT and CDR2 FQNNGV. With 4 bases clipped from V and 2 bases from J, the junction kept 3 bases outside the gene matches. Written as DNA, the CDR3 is TGTGCCAGCAGCTCTAGCGGGGCCCCCTACGAGCAGTACTTC. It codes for CASSSSGAPYEQYF.

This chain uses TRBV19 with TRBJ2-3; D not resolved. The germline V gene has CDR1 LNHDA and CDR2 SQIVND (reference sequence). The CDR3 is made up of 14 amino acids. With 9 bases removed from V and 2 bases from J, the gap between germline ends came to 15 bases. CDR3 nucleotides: TGTGCCAGCCAAAATCCGTTTCCCACAGATACGCAGTATTTT. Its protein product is CASQNPFPTDTQYF. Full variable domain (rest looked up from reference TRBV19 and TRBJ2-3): DGGITQSPKYLFRKEGQNVTLSCEQNLNHDAMYWYRQDPGQGLRLIYYSQIVNDFQKGDIAEGYSVSREKKESFPLTVTSAQKNPTAFYLCASQNPFPTDTQYFGPGTRLTVL.

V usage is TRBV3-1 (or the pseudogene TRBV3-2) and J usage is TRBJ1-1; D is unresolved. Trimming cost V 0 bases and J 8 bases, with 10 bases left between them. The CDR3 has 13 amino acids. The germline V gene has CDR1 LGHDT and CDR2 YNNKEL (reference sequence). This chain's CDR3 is CASSQELEPEAFF. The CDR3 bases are TGTGCCAGCAGCCAAGAATTGGAACCCGAAGCTTTCTTT.

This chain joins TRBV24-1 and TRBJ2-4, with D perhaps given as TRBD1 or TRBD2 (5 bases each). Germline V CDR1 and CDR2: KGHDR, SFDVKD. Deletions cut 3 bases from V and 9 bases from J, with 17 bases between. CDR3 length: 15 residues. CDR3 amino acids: CATSDPGTHSGIQYF. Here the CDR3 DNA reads TGTGCCACCAGTGATCCCGGGACCCACTCGGGCATTCAGTACTTC.

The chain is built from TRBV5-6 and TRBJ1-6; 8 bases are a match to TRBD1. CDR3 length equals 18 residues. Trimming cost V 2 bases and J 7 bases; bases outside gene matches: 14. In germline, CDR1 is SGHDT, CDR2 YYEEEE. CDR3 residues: CASSFSGGGSLRNSPLHF. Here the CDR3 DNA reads TGTGCCAGCAGCTTTTCAGGGGGCGGCTCCTTACGGAATTCACCCCTCCACTTT. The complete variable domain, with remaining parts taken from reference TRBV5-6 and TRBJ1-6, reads DAGVTQSPTHLIKTRGQQVTLRCSPKSGHDTVSWYQQALGQGPQFIFQYYEEEERQRGNFPDRFSGHQFPNYSSELNVNALLLGDSALYLCASSFSGGGSLRNSPLHFGNGTRLTVT.

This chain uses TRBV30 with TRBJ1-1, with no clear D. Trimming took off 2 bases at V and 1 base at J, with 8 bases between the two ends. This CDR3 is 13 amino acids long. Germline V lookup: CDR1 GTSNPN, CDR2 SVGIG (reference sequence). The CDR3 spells CAWSQDGNTEAFF. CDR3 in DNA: TGTGCCTGGAGTCAGGACGGGAACACTGAAGCTTTCTTT.

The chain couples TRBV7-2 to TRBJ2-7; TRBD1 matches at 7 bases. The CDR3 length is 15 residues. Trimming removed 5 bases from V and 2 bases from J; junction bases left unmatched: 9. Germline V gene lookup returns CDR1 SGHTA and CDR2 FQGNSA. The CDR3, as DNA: TGTGCCAGCAGCCCGAGGGGGCATGGGACCTACGAGCAGTACTTC. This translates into CASSPRGHGTYEQYF.

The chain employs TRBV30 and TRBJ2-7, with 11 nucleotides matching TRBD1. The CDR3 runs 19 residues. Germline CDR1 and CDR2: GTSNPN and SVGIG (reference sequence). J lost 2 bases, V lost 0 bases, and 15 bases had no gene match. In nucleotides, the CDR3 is TGTGCCTGGAGTGTACGAATTAGGACAGGGGGCTCGCGAACCTACGAGCAGTACTTC. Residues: CAWSVRIRTGGSRTYEQYF.

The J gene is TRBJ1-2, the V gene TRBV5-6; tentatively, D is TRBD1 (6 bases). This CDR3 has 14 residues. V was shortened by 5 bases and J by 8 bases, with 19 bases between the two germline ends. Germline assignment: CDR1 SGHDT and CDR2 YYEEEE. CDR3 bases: TGTGCCAGCAGATTCAGAGGGGGAGATCTGGGCTACACCTTC. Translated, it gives CASRFRGGDLGYTF.

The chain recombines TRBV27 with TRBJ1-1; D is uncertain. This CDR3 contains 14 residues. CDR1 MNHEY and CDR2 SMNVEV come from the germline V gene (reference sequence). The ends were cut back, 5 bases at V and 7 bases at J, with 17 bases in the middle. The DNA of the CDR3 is TGTGCCAGCAGTGAGATCGAGACTCCAAATGAAGCTTTCTTT. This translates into CASSEIETPNEAFF.